This T cell receptor (beta chain) was identified during a study of blood T cell repertoires in COVID-19. At the level of the study: From the United States, Italy and Spain came samples of acute and convalescent COVID-19. Sources were T cells, B-cell-depleted T cells, or PBMCs; the material itself was cDNA or gDNA.

The CDR3 is 14 amino acids. From germline, CDR1 is GTSNPN and CDR2 SVGIG (reference sequence). The germline V and J ends were trimmed by 8 bases and 5 bases, with 20 bases remaining between them. The authors' processing: How many nucleated cells were present was estimated from reference gene primer amplification. Only in-frame clones appear in the TCRdb table, and some are missing; sequencing was by immunoSEQ multiplex PCR. The V and J calls and clone size are taken from that table; D and trimming were inferred from the DNA. In the table there are about 140,000 clones, about 76% of which are singletons. This clone was recorded a few times.

This TCR was sampled from an elderly man with acute or convalescent COVID-19. V is TRBV30 and J is TRBJ2-3, with a weak D call TRBD1 (5 bases). The sample taken for sequencing was peripheral blood. CDR3 bases: TGTGCCCACGGATCGGCCAGGGTAATAGATACGCAGTATTTT. It specifies CAHGSARVIDTQYF. Supplemented by reference TRBV30 and TRBJ2-3, the full variable domain reads SQTIHQWPATLVQPVGSPLSLECTVEGTSNPNLYWYRQAAGRGLQLLFYSVGIGQISSEVPQNLSASRPQDRQFILSSKKLLLSDSGFYLCAHGSARVIDTQYFGPGTRLTVL.